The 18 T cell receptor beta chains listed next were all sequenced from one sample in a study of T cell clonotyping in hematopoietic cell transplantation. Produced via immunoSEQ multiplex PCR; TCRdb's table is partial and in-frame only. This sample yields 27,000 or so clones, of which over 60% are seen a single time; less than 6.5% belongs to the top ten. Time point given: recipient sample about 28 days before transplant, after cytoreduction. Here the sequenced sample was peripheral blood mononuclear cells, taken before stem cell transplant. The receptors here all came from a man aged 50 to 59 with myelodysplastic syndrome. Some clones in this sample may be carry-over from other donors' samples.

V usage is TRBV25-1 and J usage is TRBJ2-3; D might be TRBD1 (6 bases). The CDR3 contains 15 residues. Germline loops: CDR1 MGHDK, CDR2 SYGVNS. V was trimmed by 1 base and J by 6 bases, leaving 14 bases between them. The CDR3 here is CASSEWGGGRDTQYF. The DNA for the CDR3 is TGTGCCAGCAGTGAATGGGGTGGGGGCCGGGATACGCAGTATTTT.

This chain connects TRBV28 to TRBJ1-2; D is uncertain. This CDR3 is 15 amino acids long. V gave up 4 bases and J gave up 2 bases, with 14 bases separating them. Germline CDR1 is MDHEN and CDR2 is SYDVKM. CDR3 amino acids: CASSSYNEGNYGYTF. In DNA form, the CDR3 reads TGTGCCAGCAGTTCCTATAACGAGGGAAACTATGGCTACACCTTC.

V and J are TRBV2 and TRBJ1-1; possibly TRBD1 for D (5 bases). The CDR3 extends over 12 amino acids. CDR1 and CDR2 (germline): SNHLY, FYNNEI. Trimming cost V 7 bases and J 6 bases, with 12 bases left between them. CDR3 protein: CASTGGGAEAFF. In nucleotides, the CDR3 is TGTGCCAGCACTGGGGGGGGTGCTGAAGCTTTCTTT.

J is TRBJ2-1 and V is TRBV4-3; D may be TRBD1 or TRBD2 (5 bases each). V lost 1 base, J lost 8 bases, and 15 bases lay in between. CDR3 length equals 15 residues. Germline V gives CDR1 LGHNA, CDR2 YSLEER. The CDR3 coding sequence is TGCGCCAGCAGCCAAGCCTCATCGGGGCGAGATGAGCAGTTCTTC. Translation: CASSQASSGRDEQFF.

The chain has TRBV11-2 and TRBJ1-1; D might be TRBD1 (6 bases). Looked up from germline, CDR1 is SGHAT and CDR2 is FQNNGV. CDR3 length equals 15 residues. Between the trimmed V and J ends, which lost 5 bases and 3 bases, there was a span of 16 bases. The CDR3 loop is CASSPGQGTHTEAFF. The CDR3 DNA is TGTGCCAGCAGCCCTGGGCAGGGGACGCACACTGAAGCTTTCTTT.

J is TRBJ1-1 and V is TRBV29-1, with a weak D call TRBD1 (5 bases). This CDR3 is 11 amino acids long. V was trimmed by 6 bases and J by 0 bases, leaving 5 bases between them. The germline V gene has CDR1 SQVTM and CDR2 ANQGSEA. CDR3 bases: TGCAGCGTACAGGTGAACACTGAAGCTTTCTTT. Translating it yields CSVQVNTEAFF.

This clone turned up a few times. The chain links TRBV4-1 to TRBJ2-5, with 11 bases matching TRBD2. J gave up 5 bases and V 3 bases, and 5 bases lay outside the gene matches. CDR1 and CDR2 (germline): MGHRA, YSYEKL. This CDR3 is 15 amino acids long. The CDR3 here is CASSQAGLAAETQYF. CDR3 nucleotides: TGCGCCAGCAGCCAGGCGGGACTAGCGGCGGAGACCCAGTACTTC.

CDR3 residues: CASSTDDRSPLHF. As DNA, the CDR3 is TGTGCCAGCAGTACCGACGATAGGTCACCCCTCCACTTT. The chain uses TRBV25-1 and TRBJ1-6; no clear D. The CDR3 totals 13 residues. Germline lookup yields CDR1 MGHDK and CDR2 SYGVNS. Trimming removed 5 bases from V and 10 bases from J, with 12 bases in between.

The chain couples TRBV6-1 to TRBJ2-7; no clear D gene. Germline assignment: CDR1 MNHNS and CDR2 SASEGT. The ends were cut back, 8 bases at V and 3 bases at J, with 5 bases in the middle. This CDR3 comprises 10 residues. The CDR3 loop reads CASQDYEQYF. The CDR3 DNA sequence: TGTGCCAGCCAGGACTACGAGCAGTACTTC.

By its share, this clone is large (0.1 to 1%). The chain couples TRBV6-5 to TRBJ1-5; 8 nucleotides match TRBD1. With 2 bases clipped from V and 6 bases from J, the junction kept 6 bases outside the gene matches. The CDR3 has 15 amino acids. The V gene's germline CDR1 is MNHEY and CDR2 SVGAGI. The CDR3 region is CASSYSQGAAQPQHF. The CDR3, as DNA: TGTGCCAGCAGTTACAGTCAGGGGGCGGCTCAGCCCCAGCATTTT.

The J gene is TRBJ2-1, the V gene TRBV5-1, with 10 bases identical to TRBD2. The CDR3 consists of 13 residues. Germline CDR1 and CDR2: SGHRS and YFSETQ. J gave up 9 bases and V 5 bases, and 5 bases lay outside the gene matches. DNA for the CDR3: TGCGCCAGCAGTCTCGGACTAGCGGCTGAGCAGTTCTTC. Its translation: CASSLGLAAEQFF.

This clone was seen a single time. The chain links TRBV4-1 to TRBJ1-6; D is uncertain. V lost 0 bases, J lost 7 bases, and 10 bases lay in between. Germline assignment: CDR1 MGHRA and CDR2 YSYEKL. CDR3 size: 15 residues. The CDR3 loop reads CASSQDGGPNSPLHF. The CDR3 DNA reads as TGCGCCAGCAGCCAAGACGGAGGACCAAATTCACCCCTCCACTTT.

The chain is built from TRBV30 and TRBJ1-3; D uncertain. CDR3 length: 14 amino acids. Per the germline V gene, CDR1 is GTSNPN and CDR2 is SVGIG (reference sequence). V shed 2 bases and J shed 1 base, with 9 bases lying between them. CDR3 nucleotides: TGTGCCTGGAGTTATAAGGGATCTGGAAACACCATATATTTT. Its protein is CAWSYKGSGNTIYF.

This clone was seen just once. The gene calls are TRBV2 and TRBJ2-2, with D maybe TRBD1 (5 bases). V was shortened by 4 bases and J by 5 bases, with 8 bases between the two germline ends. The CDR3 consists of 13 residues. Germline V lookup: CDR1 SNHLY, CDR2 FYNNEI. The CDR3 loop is CASSVQETGELFF. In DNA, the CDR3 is TGTGCCAGCAGTGTACAGGAGACCGGGGAGCTGTTTTTT.

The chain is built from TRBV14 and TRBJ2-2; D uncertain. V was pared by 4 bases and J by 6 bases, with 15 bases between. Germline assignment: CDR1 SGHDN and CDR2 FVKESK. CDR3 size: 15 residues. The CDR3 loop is CASSPTIFSAGELFF. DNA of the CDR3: TGTGCCAGCAGCCCGACCATTTTTTCCGCCGGGGAGCTGTTTTTT. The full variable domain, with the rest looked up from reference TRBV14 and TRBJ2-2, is EAGVTQFPSHSVIEKGQTVTLRCDPISGHDNLYWYRRVMGKEIKFLLHFVKESKQDESGMPNNRFLAERTGGTYSTLKVQPAELEDSGVYFCASSPTIFSAGELFFGEGSRLTVL.

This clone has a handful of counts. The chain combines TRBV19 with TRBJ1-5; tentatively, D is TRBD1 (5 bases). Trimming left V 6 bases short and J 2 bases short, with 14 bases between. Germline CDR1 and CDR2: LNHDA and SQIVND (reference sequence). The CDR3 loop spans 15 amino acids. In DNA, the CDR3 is TGTGCCAGTAGGATCGAGGGACCGGGCAATCAGCCCCAGCATTTT. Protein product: CASRIEGPGNQPQHF.

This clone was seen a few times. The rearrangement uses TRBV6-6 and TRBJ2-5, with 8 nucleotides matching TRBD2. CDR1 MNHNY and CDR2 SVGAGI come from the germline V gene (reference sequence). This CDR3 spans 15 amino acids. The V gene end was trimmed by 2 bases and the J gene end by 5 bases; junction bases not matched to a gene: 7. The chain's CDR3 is CASSYPGLGGETQYF. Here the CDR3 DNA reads TGTGCCAGCAGTTACCCGGGACTAGGCGGGGAGACCCAGTACTTC.

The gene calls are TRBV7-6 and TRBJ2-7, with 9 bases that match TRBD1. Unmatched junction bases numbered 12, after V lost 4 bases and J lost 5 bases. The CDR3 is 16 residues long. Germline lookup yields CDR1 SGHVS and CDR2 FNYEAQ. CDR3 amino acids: CASSSIWDRADNEQYF. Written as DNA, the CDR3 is TGTGCCAGCAGCTCAATTTGGGACAGGGCTGACAACGAGCAGTACTTC.